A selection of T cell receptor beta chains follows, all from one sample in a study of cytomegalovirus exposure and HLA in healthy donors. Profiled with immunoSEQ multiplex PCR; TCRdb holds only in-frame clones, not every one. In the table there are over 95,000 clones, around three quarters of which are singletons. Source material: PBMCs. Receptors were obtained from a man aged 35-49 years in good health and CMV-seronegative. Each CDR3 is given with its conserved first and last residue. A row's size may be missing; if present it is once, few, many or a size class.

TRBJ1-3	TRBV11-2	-	CASSPTVVSSGNTIYF
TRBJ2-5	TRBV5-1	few	CASSQDTQTQYF
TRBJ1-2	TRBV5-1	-	CASSLEGQGTVGYGYTF
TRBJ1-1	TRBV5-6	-	CASSLAFGQDTEAFF
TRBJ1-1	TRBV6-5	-	CASSYRGTGAFTEAFF
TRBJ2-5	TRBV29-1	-	CSVAVNRGDETQYF
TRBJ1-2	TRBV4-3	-	CASSQDLAATNYGYTF
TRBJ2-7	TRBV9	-	CASSPQDRANSYEQYF
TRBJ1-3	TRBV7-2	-	CASSPDRNPGNTIYF
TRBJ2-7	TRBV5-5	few	CASSGTNRVSYEQYF
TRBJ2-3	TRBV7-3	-	CASSPTLAGGRDTQYF
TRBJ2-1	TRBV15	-	CATSSSGYNEQFF
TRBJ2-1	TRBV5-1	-	CASSFRLAGVNEQFF
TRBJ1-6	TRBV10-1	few	CASSEIQDGDYTPLHF
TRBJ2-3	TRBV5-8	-	CASSFLGQNTDTQYF
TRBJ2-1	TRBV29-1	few	CSVRKSGLAGEMFF
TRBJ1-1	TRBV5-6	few	CASRVVSEAFF
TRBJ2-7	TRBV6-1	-	CASKGSRDRPYEQYF
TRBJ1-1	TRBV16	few	CASSQFQGNTEAFF
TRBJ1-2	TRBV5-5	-	CASSWQGARVYGYTF
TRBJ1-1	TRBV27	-	CASRIGQMNTEAFF
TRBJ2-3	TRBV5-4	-	CASSLLLASTDTQYF
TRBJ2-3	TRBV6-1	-	CASSDSGENTDTQYF
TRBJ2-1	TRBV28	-	CASSFAYPGQPQQFF
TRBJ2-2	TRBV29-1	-	CSGRVTGELFF
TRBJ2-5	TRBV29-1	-	CSVGAGDIAETQYF
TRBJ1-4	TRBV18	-	CASLHPGEEKLFF
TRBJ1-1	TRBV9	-	CASSPRVVGTEAFF
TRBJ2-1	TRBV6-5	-	CASSWTSGSNEQFF
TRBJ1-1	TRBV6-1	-	CASRKDRGNTEAFF
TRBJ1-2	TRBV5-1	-	CASSTDQGQGRGYTF
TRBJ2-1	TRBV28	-	CASSRPSINEQFF
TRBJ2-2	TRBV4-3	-	CASSQVYGGMNTGELFF
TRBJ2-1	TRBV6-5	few	CASSYSRDFSHEQFF
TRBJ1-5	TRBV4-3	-	CASSPLVGSQPQHF
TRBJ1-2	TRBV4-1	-	CASSQDSAGGVSGYTF
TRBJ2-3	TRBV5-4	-	CASSFGSQGLTDTQYF
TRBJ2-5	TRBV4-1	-	CASSQRNGGSKTQYF
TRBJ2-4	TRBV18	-	CASSPRGTSKNIQYF
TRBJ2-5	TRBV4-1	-	CASSQGVLARSPRYQETQYF
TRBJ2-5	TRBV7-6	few	CASSLVGGRETQYF
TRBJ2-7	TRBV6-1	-	CASGGSLYEQYF
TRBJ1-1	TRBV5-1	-	CASSTGTNMNTEAFF
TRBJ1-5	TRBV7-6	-	CASSLAAGSNQPQHF
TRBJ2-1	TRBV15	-	CATSRDPGSSYNEQFF
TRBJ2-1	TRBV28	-	CASSFSVYNEQFF
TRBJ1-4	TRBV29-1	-	CSVEGGRGAEKLFF
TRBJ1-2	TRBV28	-	CASSTGQVYGYTF